A single sample gave rise to the 10 T cell receptor beta chains below, sequenced in a study of cytomegalovirus exposure and HLA in healthy donors. PCR used 60 Vbeta primers and 13 Jbeta primers. Generated by immunoSEQ multiplex PCR, the TCRdb table keeps only in-frame clones and is missing some. The sample holds roughly 60,000 clones, 70% to 80% seen once. Sequencing was done on a sample of PBMCs. These receptors were taken from a woman aged 40 to 50 in good health and CMV-seropositive.

This clone was seen just once. The CDR3 bases are TGTGCCAGCATTAACACAGGGGGCTCTGGAAACACCATATATTTT. It codes for CASINTGGSGNTIYF. The chain joins TRBV6-5 to TRBJ1-3, with 8 positions matching TRBD1. V shed 7 bases, J shed 0 bases, and the junction held 5 bases outside the gene matches. Germline assignment: CDR1 MNHEY and CDR2 SVGAGI. The CDR3 extends over 15 amino acids.

The chain carries TRBV25-1 and TRBJ1-2; D perhaps matches TRBD1 (6 bases). The CDR3 is 14 amino acids. The V end was cut by 3 bases, the J end by 6 bases, with 14 bases between. Per germline, CDR1 MGHDK and CDR2 SYGVNS. CDR3 region: CASSDRITGNGYTF. The CDR3 DNA reads as TGTGCCAGCAGTGACCGAATCACAGGGAATGGCTACACCTTC.

This clone was detected a few times. This chain links TRBV6-5 with TRBJ1-5, with D possibly matching TRBD1 (6 bases). This CDR3 has 16 residues. The V end lost 4 bases, the J end lost 1 base, and 14 bases lay between the germline ends. Germline CDR1 and CDR2: MNHEY and SVGAGI. CDR3 amino acids: CASSLTGGWSNQPQHF. The CDR3 bases are TGTGCCAGCAGTTTAACGGGGGGCTGGAGCAATCAGCCCCAGCATTTT.

This rearrangement joins TRBV5-8 to TRBJ1-6; D may be TRBD1 (5 bases). The CDR3 contains 17 residues. Germline lookup yields CDR1 SGHTS and CDR2 YDEGEE. The germline V and J ends were trimmed by 0 bases and 8 bases, with 18 bases remaining between them. The CDR3 sequence is CASSLGLGRALDSPLHF. The CDR3 nucleotides read TGTGCCAGCAGCTTGGGTTTGGGCAGGGCGTTGGATTCACCCCTCCACTTT.

This clone occurred a few times. The chain has TRBV4-1 and TRBJ2-1; TRBD2 matches 12 bases. Germline loops: CDR1 MGHRA, CDR2 YSYEKL. The CDR3 runs 16 residues. Trimming at V came to 4 bases and at J to 7 bases, leaving 8 bases not matched to a gene. CDR3 region: CASSPQLAGGSNEQFF. The CDR3 nucleotides read TGCGCCAGCAGCCCTCAACTAGCGGGGGGATCGAATGAGCAGTTCTTC.

V usage is TRBV2 and J usage is TRBJ1-1; 7 bases fit TRBD1. CDR3 length: 14 amino acids. The J segment lost 5 bases and the V segment lost 4 bases, leaving 7 bases of the junction unmatched. Germline CDR1 and CDR2: SNHLY and FYNNEI. The CDR3 loop reads CASSVGGPLTEAFF. The CDR3 nucleotides read TGTGCCAGCAGTGTAGGGGGCCCCTTGACTGAAGCTTTCTTT.

The rearrangement links TRBV7-8 to TRBJ1-6; D remains ambiguous. V lost 5 bases and J 9 bases, leaving 11 bases between the germline ends. CDR3 length: 13 residues. The germline gives CDR1 SGHVS, CDR2 FQNEAQ. Written as DNA, the CDR3 is TGTGCCAGCAGCGCCGCGGTCGGTTCACCCCTCCACTTT. The encoded protein is CASSAAVGSPLHF. The variable domain in full, with the rest retrieved from reference TRBV7-8 and TRBJ1-6, is GAGVSQSPRYKVAKRGQDVALRCDPISGHVSLFWYQQALGQGPEFLTYFQNEAQLDKSGLPSDRFFAERPEGSVSTLKIQRTQQEDSAVYLCASSAAVGSPLHFGNGTRLTVT.

This clone was seen more than once but under ten times. The chain has TRBV5-1 and TRBJ2-3; weak D call: TRBD2 (5 bases). The V gene lost 0 bases and the J gene lost 9 bases, with 17 bases spanning the gap. CDR3 size: 15 residues. Germline V lookup: CDR1 SGHRS, CDR2 YFSETQ. As DNA, the CDR3 is TGCGCCAGCAGCTTGGTTGACACGGGATTAGGGACGCAGTATTTT. It yields the protein CASSLVDTGLGTQYF.

The J gene is TRBJ1-2, the V gene TRBV19; no firm D call. Germline lookup yields CDR1 LNHDA and CDR2 SQIVND (reference sequence). V was trimmed by 2 bases and J by 7 bases, leaving 8 bases between them. This CDR3 region has 12 residues. CDR3 protein: CASSIYSGGYTF. Written as DNA, the CDR3 is TGTGCCAGTAGTATATATTCGGGTGGCTACACCTTC.

The chain carries TRBV11-2 and TRBJ2-5, with D unclear. This CDR3 comprises 11 residues. The V and J ends lost 7 bases and 5 bases respectively, with 8 bases between them. The germline gives CDR1 SGHAT, CDR2 FQNNGV. CDR3 nucleotide sequence: TGTGCCAGCAACCAGGCGGAGACCCAGTACTTC. Protein product: CASNQAETQYF. Drawing the rest from reference TRBV11-2 and TRBJ2-5, the complete variable domain is EAGVAQSPRYKIIEKRQSVAFWCNPISGHATLYWYQQILGQGPKLLIQFQNNGVVDDSQLPKDRFSAERLKGVDSTLKIQPAKLEDSAVYLCASNQAETQYFGPGTRLLVL.